In its sample, the clone carrying this T cell receptor (beta chain) was seen a few times. The antigen remains unidentified. Researchers took RNA transcripts and amplified TCR beta CDR3 regions from them. The authors performed first-round RT-PCR with HTBI primers and then a second-round multiplex PCR. TCRdb independently ran MiXCR on the multiplex PCR reads; one entry per CDR3 protein. The sample includes about 740,000 distinct CDR3 sequences, 40% of them seen just once. Additional autoimmune diseases, uncontrolled infections, pregnancy or lactation disqualified patients. Diagnosis relied on clinical symptoms, serum thyroxine, TRAb, thyroid ultrasound and orbital computed tomography. The source of the sample is a study of Graves' ophthalmopathy and Graves' hyperthyroidism. Findings and caveats of the study: In separating ophthalmopathy from stable hyperthyroidism, a 13-signature model achieved less than 90% sensitivity and 81.08% specificity. With 70.59% sensitivity and approximately 72% specificity, the model predicted ophthalmopathy progression.

The V end was cut by 1 base, the J end by 2 bases, with 12 bases between. CDR3 length: 15 residues. Germline V gives CDR1 SGHTA, CDR2 FQGNSA. The TCR originated in an adult man with Graves' ophthalmopathy. The V call is TRBV7-2, the J call TRBJ2-7; D remains ambiguous. Sequenced input: peripheral blood. Written as DNA, the CDR3 is TGTGCCAGCAGCTTAGGGTTCGGCACTACCTACGAGCAGTACTTC. Translation: CASSLGFGTTYEQYF.